This paragraph reports one TCR beta chain. Its antigen is currently unknown. With random hexamers, about 0.5 to 1 ug RNA was reverse transcribed. TCRdb ran MiXCR on the immunoSEQ multiplex PCR reads and lists one entry per CDR3 protein. The repertoire holds some 240,000 distinct CDR3 sequences, with about 96% as singletons. The V gene's germline CDR1 is MDHEN and CDR2 SYDVKM. The J segment lost 1 base and the V segment lost 8 bases, leaving 4 bases of the junction unmatched. This CDR3 has 13 residues. The sample is drawn from a study of CD8 T cells in Susac syndrome. Study findings and constraints: Within Susac syndrome CD4+ T cell repertoires, clonal expansion was not evident.

The authors negatively isolated CD8+ and CD4+ T cells and FACS-enriched TEMRA cells. This clonotype originated in a human donor with Susac syndrome. Sequencing was performed on CD4+ T cells from PBMCs. The gene calls are TRBV28 and TRBJ1-1; 7 nucleotides line up with TRBD1. CDR3 region: CASGQAENTEAFF. The CDR3 region has the DNA TGTGCCAGCGGACAGGCGGAGAACACTGAAGCTTTCTTT.